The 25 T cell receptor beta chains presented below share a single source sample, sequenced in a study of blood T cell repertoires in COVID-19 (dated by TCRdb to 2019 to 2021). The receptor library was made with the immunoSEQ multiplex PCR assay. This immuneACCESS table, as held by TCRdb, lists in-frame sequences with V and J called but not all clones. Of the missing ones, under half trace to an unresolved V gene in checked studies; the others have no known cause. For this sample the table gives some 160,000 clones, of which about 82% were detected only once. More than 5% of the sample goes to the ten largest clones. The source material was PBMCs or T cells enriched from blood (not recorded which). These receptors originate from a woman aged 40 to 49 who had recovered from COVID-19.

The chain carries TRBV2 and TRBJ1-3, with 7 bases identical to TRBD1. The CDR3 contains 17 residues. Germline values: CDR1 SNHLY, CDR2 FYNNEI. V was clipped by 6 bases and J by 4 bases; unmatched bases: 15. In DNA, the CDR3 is TGTGCCAGCAGCCGCCCGGTACAGGGGCCGGGAGGAAACACCATATATTTT. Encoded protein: CASSRPVQGPGGNTIYF.

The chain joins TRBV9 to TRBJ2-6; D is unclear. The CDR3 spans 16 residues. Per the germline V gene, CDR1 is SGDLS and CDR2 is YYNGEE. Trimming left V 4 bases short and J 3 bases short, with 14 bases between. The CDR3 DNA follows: TGTGCCAGCAGCCCCGGGTTGACGGGTGGGGCCAACGTCCTGACTTTC. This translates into CASSPGLTGGANVLTF.

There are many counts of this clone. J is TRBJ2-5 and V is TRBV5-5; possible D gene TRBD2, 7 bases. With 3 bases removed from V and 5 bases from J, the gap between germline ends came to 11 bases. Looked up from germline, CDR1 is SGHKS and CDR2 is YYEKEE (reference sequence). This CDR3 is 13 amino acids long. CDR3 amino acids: CASSSGGLETQYF. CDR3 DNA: TGTGCCAGCAGCTCGGGGGGCTTGGAGACCCAGTACTTC.

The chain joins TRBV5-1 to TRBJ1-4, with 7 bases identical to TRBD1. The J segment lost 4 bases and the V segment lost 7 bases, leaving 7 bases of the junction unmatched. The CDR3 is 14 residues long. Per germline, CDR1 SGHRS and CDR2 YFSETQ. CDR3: CASSKGDSNEKLFF. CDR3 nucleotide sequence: TGCGCCAGCTCGAAGGGGGACAGTAATGAAAAACTGTTTTTT.

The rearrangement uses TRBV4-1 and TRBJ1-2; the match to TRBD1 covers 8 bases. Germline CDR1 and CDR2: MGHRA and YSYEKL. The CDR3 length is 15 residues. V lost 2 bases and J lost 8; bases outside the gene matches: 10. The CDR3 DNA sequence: TGCGCCAGCAGCCAATCCGGACAGGGAGACCGGGGCTACACCTTC. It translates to CASSQSGQGDRGYTF.

The CDR3 DNA reads TGTGCCAGCTTCCCCACACCGGGGACTGAAGCTTTCTTT. This translates into CASFPTPGTEAFF. The chain recombines TRBV18 with TRBJ1-1, with unresolved D. This CDR3 contains 13 residues. The V end was cut by 7 bases, the J end by 5 bases, with 14 bases between. Germline V gene data show CDR1 as KGHSH and CDR2 as LQKENI.

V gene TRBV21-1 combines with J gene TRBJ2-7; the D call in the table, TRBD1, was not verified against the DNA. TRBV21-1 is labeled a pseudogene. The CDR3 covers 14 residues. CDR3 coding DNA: TGTGCCAGCAGCAAAGATGGGCCCGACTACGAGCAGTACTTC. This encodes CASSKDGPDYEQYF.

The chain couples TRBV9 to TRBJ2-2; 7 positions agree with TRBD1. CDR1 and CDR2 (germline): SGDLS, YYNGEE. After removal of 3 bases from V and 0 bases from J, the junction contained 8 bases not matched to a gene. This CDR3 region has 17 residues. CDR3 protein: CASSANRGTSNTGELFF. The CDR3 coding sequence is TGTGCCAGCAGCGCCAACAGGGGTACTTCGAACACCGGGGAGCTGTTTTTT.

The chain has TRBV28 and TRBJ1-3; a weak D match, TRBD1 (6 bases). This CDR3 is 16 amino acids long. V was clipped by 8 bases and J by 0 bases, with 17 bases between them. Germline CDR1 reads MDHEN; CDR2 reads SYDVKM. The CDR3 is CASGPPGDISGNTIYF. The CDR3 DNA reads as TGTGCCAGCGGCCCTCCCGGGGACATCTCTGGAAACACCATATATTTT.

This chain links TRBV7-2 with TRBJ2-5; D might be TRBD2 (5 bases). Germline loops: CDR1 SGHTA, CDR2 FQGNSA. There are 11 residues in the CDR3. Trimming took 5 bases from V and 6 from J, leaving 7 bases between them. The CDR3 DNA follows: TGTGCCAGCAGCCGGGAAAAGACCCAGTACTTC. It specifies CASSREKTQYF.

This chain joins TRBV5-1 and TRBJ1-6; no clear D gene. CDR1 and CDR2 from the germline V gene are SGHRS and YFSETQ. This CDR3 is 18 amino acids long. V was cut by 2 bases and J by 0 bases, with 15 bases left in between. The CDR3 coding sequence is TGCGCCAGCAGCTTCGATGTCGAGGGAGGCTCCTATAATTCACCCCTCCACTTT. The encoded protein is CASSFDVEGGSYNSPLHF. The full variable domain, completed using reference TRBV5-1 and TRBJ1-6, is KAGVTQTPRYLIKTRGQQVTLSCSPISGHRSVSWYQQTPGQGLQFLFEYFSETQRNKGNFPGRFSGRQFSNSRSEMNVSTLELGDSALYLCASSFDVEGGSYNSPLHFGNGTRLTVT.

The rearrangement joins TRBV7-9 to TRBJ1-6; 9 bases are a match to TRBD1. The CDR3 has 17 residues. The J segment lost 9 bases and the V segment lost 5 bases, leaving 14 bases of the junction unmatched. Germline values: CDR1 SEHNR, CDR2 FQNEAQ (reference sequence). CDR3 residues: CASSPFWYEDRGSPLHF. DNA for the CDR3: TGTGCCAGCAGCCCCTTTTGGTATGAGGACAGGGGTTCACCCCTCCACTTT.

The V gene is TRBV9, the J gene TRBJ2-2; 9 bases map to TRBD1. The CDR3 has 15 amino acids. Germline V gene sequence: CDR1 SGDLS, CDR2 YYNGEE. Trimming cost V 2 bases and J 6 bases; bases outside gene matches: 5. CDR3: CASSVGQGYAGELFF. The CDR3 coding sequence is TGTGCCAGCAGCGTGGGACAGGGATATGCCGGGGAGCTGTTTTTT. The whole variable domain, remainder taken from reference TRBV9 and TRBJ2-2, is DSGVTQTPKHLITATGQRVTLRCSPRSGDLSVYWYQQSLDQGLQFLIQYYNGEERAKGNILERFSAQQFPDLHSELNLSSLELGDSALYFCASSVGQGYAGELFFGEGSRLTVL.

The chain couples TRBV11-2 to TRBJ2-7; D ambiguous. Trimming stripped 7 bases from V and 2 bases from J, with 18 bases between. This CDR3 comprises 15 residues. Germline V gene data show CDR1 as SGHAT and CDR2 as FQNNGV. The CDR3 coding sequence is TGTGCCAGCATCTCCCCCAGCGAAAACCCCTACGAGCAGTACTTC. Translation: CASISPSENPYEQYF. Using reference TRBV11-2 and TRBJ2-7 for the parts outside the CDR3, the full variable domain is EAGVAQSPRYKIIEKRQSVAFWCNPISGHATLYWYQQILGQGPKLLIQFQNNGVVDDSQLPKDRFSAERLKGVDSTLKIQPAKLEDSAVYLCASISPSENPYEQYFGPGTRLTVT.

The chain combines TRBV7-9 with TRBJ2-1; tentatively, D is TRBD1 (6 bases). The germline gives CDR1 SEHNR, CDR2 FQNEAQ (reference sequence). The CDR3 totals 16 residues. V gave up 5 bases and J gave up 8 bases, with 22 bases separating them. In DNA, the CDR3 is TGTGCCAGCAGCCCCCGGACAGTTACCCAGATCGATGAGCAGTTCTTC. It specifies CASSPRTVTQIDEQFF. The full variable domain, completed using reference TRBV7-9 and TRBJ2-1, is DTGVSQNPRHKITKRGQNVTFRCDPISEHNRLYWYRQTLGQGPEFLTYFQNEAQLEKSRLLSDRFSAERPKGSFSTLEIQRTEQGDSAMYLCASSPRTVTQIDEQFFGPGTRLTVL.

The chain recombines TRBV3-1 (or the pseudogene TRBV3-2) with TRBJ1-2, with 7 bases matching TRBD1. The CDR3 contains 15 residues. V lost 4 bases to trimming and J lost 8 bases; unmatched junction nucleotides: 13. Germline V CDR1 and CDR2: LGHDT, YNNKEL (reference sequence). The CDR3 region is CASSPWGQGERGYTF. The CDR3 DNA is TGTGCCAGCAGCCCTTGGGGGCAGGGGGAGCGGGGCTACACCTTC.

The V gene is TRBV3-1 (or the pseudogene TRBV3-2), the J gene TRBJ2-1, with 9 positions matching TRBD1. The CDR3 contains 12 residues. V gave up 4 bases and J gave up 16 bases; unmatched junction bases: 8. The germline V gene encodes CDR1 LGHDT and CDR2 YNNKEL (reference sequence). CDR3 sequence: CASSPTGTGTFF. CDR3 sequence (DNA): TGTGCCAGCAGCCCTACCGGGACAGGGACCTTCTTC.

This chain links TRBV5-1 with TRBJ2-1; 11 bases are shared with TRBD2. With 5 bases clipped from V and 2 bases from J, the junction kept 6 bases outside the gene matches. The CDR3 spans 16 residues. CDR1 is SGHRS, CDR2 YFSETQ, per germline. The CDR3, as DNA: TGCGCCAGCAGAGCTACTAGCGGGGGCCCCTACAATGAGCAGTTCTTC. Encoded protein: CASRATSGGPYNEQFF.

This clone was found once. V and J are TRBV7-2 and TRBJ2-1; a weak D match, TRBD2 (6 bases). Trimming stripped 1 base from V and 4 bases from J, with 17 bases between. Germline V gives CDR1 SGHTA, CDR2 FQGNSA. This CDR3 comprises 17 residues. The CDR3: CASSLGGGRGRYNEQFF. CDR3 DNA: TGTGCCAGCAGCTTAGGTGGGGGACGGGGGAGATACAATGAGCAGTTCTTC.

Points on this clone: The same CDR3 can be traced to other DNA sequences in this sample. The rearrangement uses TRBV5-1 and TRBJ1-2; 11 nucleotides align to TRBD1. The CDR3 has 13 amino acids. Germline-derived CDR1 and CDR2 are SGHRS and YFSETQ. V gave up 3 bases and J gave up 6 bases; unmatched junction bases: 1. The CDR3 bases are TGCGCCAGCAGCTGGACAGGGGGCGATGGCTACACCTTC. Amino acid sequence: CASSWTGGDGYTF.

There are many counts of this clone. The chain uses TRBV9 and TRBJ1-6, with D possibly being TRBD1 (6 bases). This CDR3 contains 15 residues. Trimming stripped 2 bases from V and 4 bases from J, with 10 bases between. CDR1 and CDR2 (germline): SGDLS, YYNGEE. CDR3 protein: CASSVTDSYNSPLHF. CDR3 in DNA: TGTGCCAGCAGCGTTACGGACAGTTATAATTCACCCCTCCACTTT.

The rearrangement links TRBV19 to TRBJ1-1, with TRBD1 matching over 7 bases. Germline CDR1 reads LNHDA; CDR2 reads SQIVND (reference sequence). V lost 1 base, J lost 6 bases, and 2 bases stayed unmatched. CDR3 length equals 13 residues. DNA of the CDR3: TGTGCCAGTAGTATAGGGGGGACAGCTGAAGCTTTCTTT. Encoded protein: CASSIGGTAEAFF.

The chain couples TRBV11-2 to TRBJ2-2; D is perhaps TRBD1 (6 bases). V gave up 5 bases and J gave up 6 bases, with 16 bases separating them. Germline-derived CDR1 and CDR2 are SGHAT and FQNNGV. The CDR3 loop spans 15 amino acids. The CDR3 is CASSQIRGQAGELFF. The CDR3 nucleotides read TGTGCCAGCAGCCAGATCAGGGGACAAGCCGGGGAGCTGTTTTTT.

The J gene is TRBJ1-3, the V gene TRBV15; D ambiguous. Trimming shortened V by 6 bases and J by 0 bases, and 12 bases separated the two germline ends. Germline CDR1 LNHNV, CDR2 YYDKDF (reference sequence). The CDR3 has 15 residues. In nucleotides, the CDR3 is TGTGCCACCAGGTTAAACATTGGCTCTGGAAACACCATATATTTT. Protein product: CATRLNIGSGNTIYF.

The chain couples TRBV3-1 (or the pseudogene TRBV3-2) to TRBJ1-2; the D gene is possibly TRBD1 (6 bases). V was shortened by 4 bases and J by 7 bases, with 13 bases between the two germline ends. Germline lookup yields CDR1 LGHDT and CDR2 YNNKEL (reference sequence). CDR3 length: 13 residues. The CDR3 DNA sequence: TGTGCCAGCAGCCGGCAGGGGTTCGGTGGCTACACCTTC. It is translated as CASSRQGFGGYTF.